This entry lists 5 T cell receptor beta chains sequenced from one sample in a study of blood T cell repertoires in COVID-19. TCRdb's table, derived via immunoSEQ multiplex PCR, lists solely in-frame clones and lacks some. The sample records 130,000 or so clones, 80% to 90% being singletons. Sequencing input: peripheral blood. The source of these receptors is a man over 45 with active or convalescent COVID-19.

V and J are TRBV11-2 and TRBJ1-2; a possible D gene is TRBD1 (5 bases). Germline V lookup: CDR1 SGHAT, CDR2 FQNNGV. The CDR3 is 14 residues long. The V gene lost 3 bases and the J gene lost 6 bases, with 14 bases spanning the gap. This CDR3 reads CASSFTGSGDGYTF. DNA of the CDR3: TGTGCCAGCAGCTTTACAGGTTCTGGGGATGGCTACACCTTC.

The chain links TRBV5-1 to TRBJ2-1; 11 bases fit TRBD1. The V segment lost 4 bases and the J segment 7 bases; nucleotides outside the gene matches: 10. CDR1 is SGHRS and CDR2 is YFSETQ in the germline V gene. This CDR3 comprises 16 residues. DNA of the CDR3: TGCGCCAGCAGCGCCCGGACAGGGGGCGGGGGAAATGAGCAGTTCTTC. Protein product: CASSARTGGGGNEQFF.

V gene TRBV5-5 combines with J gene TRBJ1-6; D call uncertain. The CDR3 length is 14 residues. Per germline, CDR1 SGHKS and CDR2 YYEKEE (reference sequence). V shed 1 base and J shed 9 bases, with 11 bases lying between them. The CDR3 reads CASSLSLSVSPLHF. The CDR3 DNA reads TGTGCCAGCAGCTTGTCTCTATCTGTTTCACCCCTCCACTTT.

J is TRBJ1-1 and V is TRBV9; 7 bases line up with TRBD1. The V and J ends lost 3 bases and 5 bases, in that order; junction bases with no gene match: 10. In germline, CDR1 is SGDLS, CDR2 YYNGEE. The CDR3 covers 15 residues. The CDR3 region is CASSDQTGPRTEAFF. In nucleotides, the CDR3 is TGTGCCAGCAGCGATCAGACAGGGCCGAGGACTGAAGCTTTCTTT.

CDR3 sequence reads: CASSPSGRGNTGELFF. In DNA form, the CDR3 reads TGTGCCAGCAGCCCTAGCGGGAGGGGAAACACCGGGGAGCTGTTTTTT. V and J are TRBV6-2 or TRBV6-3 and TRBJ2-2, with 12 nucleotides matching TRBD2. V dropped 6 bases and J dropped 2; count of bases not matched to a gene: 4. Germline V gene lookup returns CDR1 MNHEY and CDR2 SVGEGT. CDR3 size: 16 residues.